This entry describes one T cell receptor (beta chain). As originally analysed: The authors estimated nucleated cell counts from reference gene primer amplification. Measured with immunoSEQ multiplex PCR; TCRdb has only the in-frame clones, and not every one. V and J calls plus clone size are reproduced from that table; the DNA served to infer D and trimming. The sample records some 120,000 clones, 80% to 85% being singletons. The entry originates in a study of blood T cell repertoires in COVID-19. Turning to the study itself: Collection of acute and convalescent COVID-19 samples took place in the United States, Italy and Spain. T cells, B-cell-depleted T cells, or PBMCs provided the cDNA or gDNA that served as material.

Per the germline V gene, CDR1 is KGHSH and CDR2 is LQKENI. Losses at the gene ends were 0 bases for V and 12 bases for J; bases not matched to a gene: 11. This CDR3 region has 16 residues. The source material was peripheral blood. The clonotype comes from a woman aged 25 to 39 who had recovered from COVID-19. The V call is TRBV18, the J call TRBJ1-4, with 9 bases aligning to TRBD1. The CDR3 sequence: CASSPPRTGASEELFF. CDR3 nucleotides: TGTGCCAGCTCACCACCCAGGACAGGGGCGTCTGAGGAACTGTTTTTT.